This section outlines one TCR beta chain sequence together with its context. This receptor's antigen is unknown. The sample holds no much larger clone one base away, and base qualities are not on file. Libraries were built with the immunoSEQ multiplex PCR assay. The multiplex PCR relied on a mix of 60 forward primers for TCR Vbeta segments and 13 reverse primers for TCR Jbeta segments. A multiplex PCR assay on genomic DNA amplified the CDR3 region of rearranged TCR beta genes. The Illumina HiSeq System was used to sequence the amplified TCR beta libraries as 87-base-pair reads. From the authors' description of their analysis: A later analysis tallied approximately 87 million unique TCR beta chains across the 610 or so repertoires, and around 10 million of those chains were shared by two or more donors. A nearest-neighbor algorithm error-corrected the raw reads and collapsed the reads into unique sequences, merging closely related sequences to remove PCR and sequencing errors. To assign V, D and J gene segments, CDR3 sequences were aligned to IMGT reference sequences. For a sequence to be retained, a match of at least six nucleotides was required to both a V gene segment and a J gene segment. Rearrangements were classified as productive when the CDR3 lacked stop codons and remained in frame with V and J, and all other rearrangements were classified as non-productive. CDR3 was defined according to IMGT convention as the region running from the second conserved V-encoded cysteine to the conserved J-encoded phenylalanine. In an earlier analysis of roughly 580 of the donors, sequences lacking an unambiguous match to a single V gene segment were excluded. In an earlier analysis of 450 to 750 of the donors, a V segment was called functional when productive rearrangements were above 56.7%, and segregating when the standard deviation between donors exceeded 5%. A statistical classification framework was built for diagnosing cytomegalovirus status from the catalog of TCR beta chain sequences. V and J gene assignment, in a later analysis, came from comparing TCR nucleotide sequences with IMGT/GENE-DB human TR gene sequences. Using the TCRdist pipeline, a later analysis assigned CDR3 sequences along with most-parsimonious VDJ recombination scenarios. In a later analysis, each TCR beta chain was defined by its CDR3 amino acid sequence together with its V-gene family, and reads without a unique V-gene family were excluded. A later analysis removed 592 highly shared, low-generation-probability nucleotide sequences to deal with suspected cross-contamination and a sequencing artifact. For each public chain, a later analysis derived a clonal expansion index from normalized ranks of inferred template counts within each repertoire. In a later analysis, generation probabilities were computed with a VDJ recombination model fitted to out-of-frame rearrangements, and the resulting probabilities were checked against IGoR. In a later analysis, hypergeometric tests were used to score TCR-TCR, TCR-HLA and TCR-CMV co-occurrence, with a repertoire-size bias correction applied to TCR pairs. To estimate false discovery rates, a later analysis permuted the HLA or CMV assignments 20 times. In a later analysis, co-occurring TCRs were grouped using DBSCAN, with TCRdist sequence similarity added in when clustering inside HLA-allele-positive subsets. Co-occurrence clustering excluded repertoires with fewer than 30,000 or more than 120,000 public chains, plus five with anomalous nucleotide sharing. Drawn from immuneACCESS, this table holds only the in-frame rearrangements with V and J called that TCRdb kept. Clones are partly lost; checked studies trace under half to an unresolved V gene and leave the rest unexplained. Clone size and the V and J calls come from that table; the DNA yielded D and trimming. For this sample there are roughly 300,000 clones; 86% appear just once. The ten largest clones represent 3.5% to 4% of the sample.

These data are taken from a study of cytomegalovirus exposure and HLA in healthy donors (TCRdb year 2017). Some background on the complete study: In an earlier analysis of 550 to 750 of the donors, approximately 260 Gb of sequence data and some 100 million unique TCR beta sequences from roughly 190 million T cells were reported. The genetic ancestry cluster associated with self-reported Caucasian donors included 81% of the roughly 400 genotyped donors. Typing coverage varied by locus: roughly 629-640 donors for A, B, C, DRB1 and DQB1; approximately 500 for DQA1; about 590 for DPA1; around 450 for DPB1. The study aimed to test whether signatures of past pathogen exposure could be identified by cataloging public T cell receptors. A later analysis re-analyzed previously published TCR beta repertoires from approximately 670 donors and added high-resolution HLA genotyping to study TCR occurrence patterns. Donor age, sex, ethnicity and CMV serostatus were compiled alongside the repertoire data. HLA typing covered class I and class II loci at four-digit resolution. The T cell repertoires of roughly 660 subjects were profiled by immunosequencing and related to cytomegalovirus serostatus. All discovery cohort repertoires had been generated on a single sequencing platform. To predict cytomegalovirus infection status, the study brought together high-throughput TCR immunosequencing, statistical association of individual TCRs with disease status, and machine learning. Genome-wide SNP genotypes for about three fifths of the 666 donors were used in a later genetic analysis, which treated that subset as a discovery cohort. The later analysis used no new phenotypic data to find candidate immune exposures, relying instead on TCR beta sequences and their occurrence across donors. An early release that covered some 630 HLA-typed donors contained 300 to 350 gigabases of sequencing data and about 93 million unique TCR sequences. Along with the approximately 700-subject first cohort, a separate validation cohort of over a hundred different subjects was used. To decide whether each TCR beta V gene segment behaved as functional or pseudogenic, an earlier analysis of some 600 of the donors relied on high-throughput TCR beta sequencing. Among some 400 genotyped donors of the cohort, an average of approximately 240,000 unique TCR beta nucleotide sequences were sequenced per donor, around 20% of them non-productive. Roughly five DR-DQ haplotypes were treated as single units for association and clustering because of strong linkage in the cohort.

Study-wide conclusions, independent of this receptor: Three of the identified cytomegalovirus-associated TCR beta chains were confirmed in vitro to be specific for cytomegalovirus antigens. An association between a missense DCLRE1C variant and V-gene and J-gene trimming of TCR beta chains was found in a later genetic analysis and replicated in an independent cohort. In a later analysis, HLA-associated TCR beta chains showed more clonal expansion and lower generation probabilities than non-associated chains that were equally common. Broadly in line with IMGT annotations, most TCR beta V segments showed up in productive rearrangements about 90% or about 30% of the time in an earlier analysis of about 500 of the donors. Immune exposure information for the cohort was limited to CMV serostatus. According to a later analysis, parvovirus B19, influenza, CMV and Epstein-Barr virus appeared linked to several top co-occurrence clusters. The cohort was sequenced for TCR beta chains only, and without alpha or paired-chain data the features that could be detected were limited. The study listed approximately 150 TCR beta chains as associated with cytomegalovirus. While some public TCRs were present in many individuals, most TCR sequences turned up only very rarely across donors. Most CMV-associated TCR beta chains appeared to be HLA-restricted in a later analysis, and the HLA associations seemed to be driven largely by CMV exposure. A further reported finding was that TCR beta sequences accurately predicted the HLA-A and HLA-B alleles for most subjects in the first cohort. According to a later analysis, TCR association rates differed among HLA loci, with DRB1 alleles showing the most associated TCRs and HLA-C alleles showing the fewest. Because HLA typing was missing for some donors at each locus, association tests included only the typed subset. In a later genetic analysis, fewer N-insertions in productive TCRs were reported among donors in an Asian-associated ancestry cluster than the roughly 700-donor mean. In both the original and validation cohorts, the classifier was reported to diagnose cytomegalovirus status with high specificity and sensitivity. A later analysis associated about 17,000 TCR beta sequences with specific HLA alleles at a false discovery rate of 0.05. Sequencing depth was assumed to be roughly uniform across donors in the presence/absence analyses, though that assumption may not hold. Assigning TCR associations to individual alleles was difficult when HLA alleles, especially DR and DQ, strongly co-occurred. The authors suggested that the approach could potentially be extended to other disease states and immunological phenotypes. A group of highly shared sequence variants was considered likely to be a technical artifact of the sequencing pipeline. Because counts were too low, seventeen rarely observed V segments, including chromosome 9 orphons, were excluded from the earlier analysis of fewer than 650 of the donors. Correlated functional status among segregating V segments might be attributable to linkage disequilibrium, but an unknown experimental factor could not be ruled out. Some IMGT-functional V segments, including TRBV6-2 and TRBV6-3, could not be told apart with the 87-base-pair reads, so those segments were excluded.

For CDR1 and CDR2, the germline V gene lists MDHEN and SYDVKM. Measured from the cysteine to the phenylalanine, the CDR3 is 13 residues long. Left in the record is the CDR3 DNA by itself, 39 bases read in frame from the first base. The trim is 8 bases for V and 2 bases for J, with a gap of 11 bases between the germline ends. In total, roughly 670 healthy bone marrow donors made up the cohort. At the time of sampling, every cohort member was nominally healthy, though immune exposures that went unrecorded were likely present. The donor was CMV seropositive and was included in the group of 250 to 350 seropositive cohort members. A peripheral blood sample was collected from each donor, and TCR beta sequencing was performed on peripheral blood mononuclear cells. Genomic DNA extraction from the blood cell samples was performed with the Qiagen DNeasy Blood Extraction Kit.

The sequencing input was PBMCs. The V gene is TRBV28 and the J gene is TRBJ2-3; matching of 6 bases hints at TRBD1 as the D gene. The sequence derives from a man in his forties or fifties in good health and CMV-seropositive. The nucleotide sequence reads as follows: TGTGCCAGCGCAGGGGTTTTCACAGATACGCAGTATTTT. Translated, this is CASAGVFTDTQYF.